A selection of T cell receptor beta chains follows, all from one sample in a study of radiotherapy plus CTLA-4 blockade in lung cancer. The data were produced by immunoSEQ multiplex PCR, yet TCRdb's version contains in-frame clones alone and is incomplete. The repertoire holds roughly 59,000 clones, with approximately 65% as singletons. Sequenced here: peripheral blood, sampled from a patient treated with radiotherapy plus ipilimumab. These receptors were taken from a human donor with non-small cell lung cancer whose response to radiotherapy plus ipilimumab could not be evaluated. CDR3s include the opening cysteine and the closing phenylalanine or tryptophan. The D gene is left open where the match is weak. Rows give clone size only sometimes, using once, few, many, or a class for an expanded clone.

d_call: TRBD1; cdr3_length: 15; clone_size: few; j_call: TRBJ2-7; v_call: TRBV6-6; cdr3_nt: TGTGCCAGCAGTTACGAGGGGGCAGGGATCTACGAGCAGTACTTC; cdr3_aa: CASSYEGAGIYEQYF
d_call: NA; cdr3_length: 14; clone_size: NA; j_call: TRBJ1-2; v_call: TRBV4-3; cdr3_nt: TGCGCCAGCAGCCAATTTGGGGGGGACTATGGCTACACCTTC; cdr3_aa: CASSQFGGDYGYTF
d_call: NA; cdr3_length: 15; clone_size: NA; j_call: TRBJ2-6; v_call: TRBV15; cdr3_nt: TGTGCCACCAGCAGAGATCTCTCTGGGGCCAACGTCCTGACTTTC; cdr3_aa: CATSRDLSGANVLTF
d_call: TRBD1; cdr3_length: 18; clone_size: NA; j_call: TRBJ2-2; v_call: TRBV7-9; cdr3_nt: TGTGCCAGCAGCCCTGTCACCGGGACAGGGTCTGGCACCGGGGAGCTGTTTTTT; cdr3_aa: CASSPVTGTGSGTGELFF
d_call: NA; cdr3_length: 14; clone_size: NA; j_call: TRBJ1-1; v_call: TRBV7-9; cdr3_nt: TGTGCCAGCTTAGACAAGCCTTCAAACACTGAAGCTTTCTTT; cdr3_aa: CASLDKPSNTEAFF
d_call: NA; cdr3_length: 12; clone_size: many; j_call: TRBJ2-7; v_call: TRBV29-1; cdr3_nt: TGCAGCGTCCCAGGATCCTCCTACGAGCAGTACTTC; cdr3_aa: CSVPGSSYEQYF
d_call: TRBD1; cdr3_length: 15; clone_size: NA; j_call: TRBJ1-2; v_call: TRBV15; cdr3_nt: TGTGCCACCAGGGGACGGGACAGGGCTAACTATGGCTACACCTTC; cdr3_aa: CATRGRDRANYGYTF
d_call: NA; cdr3_length: 12; clone_size: once; j_call: TRBJ1-4; v_call: TRBV27; cdr3_nt: TGTGCCAGCAGTTTCCGAGGGGAAAAACTGTTTTTT; cdr3_aa: CASSFRGEKLFF
d_call: TRBD1; cdr3_length: 12; clone_size: NA; j_call: TRBJ2-7; v_call: TRBV7-6; cdr3_nt: TGTGCCAGCAGCCCCCGACAGGGGCTGCAGTACTTC; cdr3_aa: CASSPRQGLQYF
d_call: NA; cdr3_length: 13; clone_size: NA; j_call: TRBJ2-7; v_call: TRBV5-1; cdr3_nt: TGCGCCAGCAGCTTGCAGGGGTCGGCCGAGCAGTACTTC; cdr3_aa: CASSLQGSAEQYF
d_call: NA; cdr3_length: 13; clone_size: NA; j_call: TRBJ1-2; v_call: TRBV7-8; cdr3_nt: TGTGCCAGCAGCTTCCACAGCCTTTATGGCTACACCTTC; cdr3_aa: CASSFHSLYGYTF
d_call: NA; cdr3_length: 9; clone_size: NA; j_call: TRBJ2-7; v_call: TRBV2; cdr3_nt: TGTGCCAGCGGGAGTGAGCAGTACTTC; cdr3_aa: CASGSEQYF
d_call: NA; cdr3_length: 15; clone_size: NA; j_call: TRBJ1-3; v_call: TRBV5-1; cdr3_nt: TGCGCCAGCAGCTTGGCCGGGATCTCTGGAAACACCATATATTTT; cdr3_aa: CASSLAGISGNTIYF
d_call: NA; cdr3_length: 16; clone_size: NA; j_call: TRBJ2-7; v_call: TRBV21-1; cdr3_nt: TGTGCCAGCAGCAAAGTGGTAACAGAGAGCTCCTACGAGCAGTACTTC; cdr3_aa: CASSKVVTESSYEQYF
d_call: NA; cdr3_length: 13; clone_size: few; j_call: TRBJ2-7; v_call: TRBV6-6; cdr3_nt: TGTGCCAGCAGCCGAGACAGGTTATTGTTTCAGTACTTC; cdr3_aa: CASSRDRLLFQYF
d_call: NA; cdr3_length: 13; clone_size: NA; j_call: TRBJ1-6; v_call: TRBV30; cdr3_nt: TGTGCCTGGAGAGGACAGAGAGATTCACCCCTCCACTTT; cdr3_aa: CAWRGQRDSPLHF
d_call: TRBD1; cdr3_length: 14; clone_size: NA; j_call: TRBJ2-3; v_call: TRBV18; cdr3_nt: TGTGCCAGCTCCCGGGGACAGGATACAGATACGCAGTATTTT; cdr3_aa: CASSRGQDTDTQYF
d_call: TRBD2; cdr3_length: 12; clone_size: NA; j_call: TRBJ2-7; v_call: TRBV9; cdr3_nt: TGTGCCAGCAGCGGGGGGGGACCGGTGCAGTACTTC; cdr3_aa: CASSGGGPVQYF
d_call: TRBD1; cdr3_length: 13; clone_size: NA; j_call: TRBJ2-7; v_call: TRBV30; cdr3_nt: TGTGCCTGGAATAGGGACAGGGGTCACGAGCAGTACTTC; cdr3_aa: CAWNRDRGHEQYF
d_call: NA; cdr3_length: 11; clone_size: NA; j_call: TRBJ2-1; v_call: TRBV20-1; cdr3_nt: TGCAGTGCCCGGACTCCTAACGAGCAGTTCTTC; cdr3_aa: CSARTPNEQFF
d_call: TRBD2; cdr3_length: 14; clone_size: once; j_call: TRBJ2-3; v_call: TRBV6-6; cdr3_nt: TGTGCCAGCGGGCCCATTGCGGGAGCAGATACGCAGTATTTT; cdr3_aa: CASGPIAGADTQYF
d_call: TRBD1; cdr3_length: 13; clone_size: few; j_call: TRBJ1-2; v_call: TRBV7-3; cdr3_nt: TGTGCCAGCAGCACCGGACAGGGTAGTGGCTACACCTTC; cdr3_aa: CASSTGQGSGYTF
d_call: NA; cdr3_length: 15; clone_size: NA; j_call: TRBJ2-4; v_call: TRBV2; cdr3_nt: TGTGCCAGCAGACCTCTCTACAGAGCCAAAAACATTCAGTACTTC; cdr3_aa: CASRPLYRAKNIQYF
d_call: NA; cdr3_length: 15; clone_size: NA; j_call: TRBJ1-2; v_call: TRBV19; cdr3_nt: TGTGCCAGTACCCCCCGACAGCCTCTTAACTATGGCTACACCTTC; cdr3_aa: CASTPRQPLNYGYTF
d_call: TRBD1; cdr3_length: 18; clone_size: NA; j_call: TRBJ1-1; v_call: TRBV28; cdr3_nt: TGTGCCAGCAGTTTGATTCCGGGACAGGGGCCGATGAACACTGAAGCTTTCTTT; cdr3_aa: CASSLIPGQGPMNTEAFF